These 17 T cell receptor beta chains were sequenced from one sample in a study of memory CD4+ T cells and cytomegalovirus serostatus. The sort gate was single viable CD3+CD4+CD8-CD45RO+ cells for memory CD4+ T cells. Clones were sequenced by immunoSEQ multiplex PCR, and TCRdb holds only the in-frame ones, with some missing. The repertoire includes about 59,000 clones, around 80% of them detected once, and 0.8% to 1.2% sits in the top ten. Material: memory CD4+ T cells from blood. These receptors were taken from an adult in good health and CMV-seronegative.

This clone was detected only a few times. The rearrangement links TRBV5-4 to TRBJ2-2, with TRBD1 matching 8 bases. J gave up 2 bases and V 4 bases, and 4 bases lay outside the gene matches. The CDR3 totals 15 residues. Germline CDR1 and CDR2: SGHNT and YYREEE (reference sequence). CDR3 in DNA: TGTGCCAGCAGCCGACAGGGGACTAACACCGGGGAGCTGTTTTTT. Translated, it gives CASSRQGTNTGELFF.

This sequence joins TRBV6-6 and TRBJ1-1; a weak D match, TRBD1 (5 bases). The length of the CDR3 is 16 residues. Trimming removed 4 bases from V and 3 bases from J, with 18 bases in between. Germline CDR1 reads MNHNY; CDR2 reads SVGAGI (reference sequence). The DNA of the CDR3 is TGTGCCAGCAGTTCCTCAAAAGCCGACAGCTACACTGAAGCTTTCTTT. Translation: CASSSSKADSYTEAFF.

The chain carries TRBV19 and TRBJ2-1; D is undetermined. The CDR3 sequence is 15 residues long. The V gene's germline CDR1 is LNHDA and CDR2 SQIVND (reference sequence). Trimming removed 2 bases from V and 0 bases from J, with 8 bases in between. The CDR3 coding sequence is TGTGCCAGTAGTATAAAAGTGGACTCCTACAATGAGCAGTTCTTC. Protein product: CASSIKVDSYNEQFF.

CDR3 region: CASSFLHRDRAYGYTF. Written as DNA, the CDR3 is TGTGCCAGTAGTTTCCTGCACCGGGACAGGGCCTATGGCTACACCTTC. This chain joins TRBV19 and TRBJ1-2, with 9 bases matching TRBD1. V was pared by 5 bases and J by 4 bases, with 11 bases of the junction left unmatched. Germline CDR1 reads LNHDA; CDR2 reads SQIVND (reference sequence). This CDR3 is built from 16 residues.

J is TRBJ1-2 and V is TRBV2, with D possibly being TRBD1 (5 bases). CDR1 SNHLY and CDR2 FYNNEI come from the germline V gene. The CDR3 is made up of 14 amino acids. Trimming shortened V by 3 bases and J by 4 bases, and 12 bases separated the two germline ends. Here the CDR3 reads CASSERDGGYGYTF. CDR3 sequence (DNA): TGTGCCAGCAGTGAGAGGGACGGAGGCTATGGCTACACCTTC.

The V and J genes are TRBV7-3 and TRBJ2-1; 10 bases are a match to TRBD2. Germline lookup yields CDR1 SGHTA and CDR2 FQGTGA. There are 15 residues in the CDR3. V lost 4 bases to trimming and J lost 5 bases; unmatched junction nucleotides: 5. CDR3 in DNA: TGTGCCAGCAGCTGGACTAGCGGAGAAAACAATGAGCAGTTCTTC. Translating gives CASSWTSGENNEQFF.

The chain has TRBV7-8 and TRBJ1-1, with a possible D match to TRBD1 (6 bases). Trimming left V 2 bases short and J 1 base short, with 11 bases between. Germline CDR1 is SGHVS and CDR2 is FQNEAQ. The CDR3 runs 15 residues. The CDR3 sequence is CASSLPRGRNTEAFF. CDR3 bases: TGTGCCAGCAGCTTACCCAGGGGAAGGAACACTGAAGCTTTCTTT.

This CDR3 reads CATSSGGGSGNTIYF. Here the CDR3 DNA reads TGTGCCACCAGCAGTGGAGGGGGCTCTGGAAACACCATATATTTT. This chain joins TRBV15 and TRBJ1-3, with a tentative D call TRBD1 (6 bases). The germline CDR1 and CDR2 sequences are LNHNV and YYDKDF (reference sequence). V was clipped by 3 bases and J by 0 bases, with 9 bases between them. The CDR3 loop spans 15 amino acids.

The V gene is TRBV5-6, the J gene TRBJ1-2; possibly TRBD1 for D (6 bases). The CDR3 is 13 amino acids. The germline V gene has CDR1 SGHDT and CDR2 YYEEEE. V gave up 4 bases and J gave up 4 bases, with 11 bases separating them. The CDR3 region has the DNA TGTGCCAGCAGCGCAACAGGGACCTATGGCTACACCTTC. Translating gives CASSATGTYGYTF.

The chain employs TRBV4-3 and TRBJ2-7, with D unresolved. V was pared by 2 bases and J by 3 bases, with 8 bases between. The CDR3 is made up of 13 amino acids. Germline lookup yields CDR1 LGHNA and CDR2 YSLEER. In nucleotides, the CDR3 is TGCGCCAGCAGCCAAAGGTTAAACTACGAGCAGTACTTC. Protein sequence: CASSQRLNYEQYF.

The chain joins TRBV20-1 to TRBJ1-3; no definite D call. The V and J ends lost 6 bases and 0 bases respectively, with 3 bases between them. The germline V gene encodes CDR1 DFQATT and CDR2 SNEGSKA (reference sequence). The CDR3 is 11 residues long. CDR3 in DNA: TGCAGTGCGGGCTCTGGAAACACCATATATTTT. Protein sequence: CSAGSGNTIYF.

V is TRBV7-9 and J is TRBJ1-2; a possible D gene is TRBD1 (6 bases). Trimming cost V 3 bases and J 3 bases, with 11 bases left between them. The CDR3 loop spans 14 amino acids. The germline V gene has CDR1 SEHNR and CDR2 FQNEAQ (reference sequence). The CDR3 sequence is CASSFGGLDYGYTF. Here the CDR3 DNA reads TGTGCCAGCAGCTTCGGGGGGCTGGACTATGGCTACACCTTC.

This chain links TRBV19 with TRBJ2-3, with a possible D match to TRBD1 (6 bases). The CDR3 has 15 amino acids. V lost 5 bases to trimming and J lost 2 bases, with 14 bases between them. Germline assignment: CDR1 LNHDA and CDR2 SQIVND (reference sequence). In DNA form, the CDR3 reads TGTGCCAGTAGTCCGAGACAGGTTTACACAGATACGCAGTATTTT. Its translation: CASSPRQVYTDTQYF.

This clone was observed a few times. V is TRBV5-6 and J is TRBJ2-6, with D perhaps TRBD1 or TRBD2 (5 bases each). There are 19 residues in the CDR3. Germline assignment: CDR1 SGHDT and CDR2 YYEEEE. The V end was cut by 4 bases, the J end by 0 bases, with 20 bases between. The chain's CDR3 is CASSPFGDRVSSGANVLTF. The CDR3, as DNA: TGTGCCAGCAGCCCATTTGGGGACCGGGTAAGCTCTGGGGCCAACGTCCTGACTTTC.

Written as DNA, the CDR3 is TGTGCCAGCAGCTTGGAGGGGGGTAACTATGGCTACACCTTC. Amino acids: CASSLEGGNYGYTF. The chain combines TRBV5-4 with TRBJ1-2; D might be TRBD1 (6 bases). The CDR3 has 14 residues. The germline V and J ends were trimmed by 0 bases and 1 base, with 7 bases remaining between them. From germline, CDR1 is SGHNT and CDR2 YYREEE (reference sequence).

The chain recombines TRBV19 with TRBJ1-3, with unresolved D. From germline, CDR1 is LNHDA and CDR2 SQIVND (reference sequence). V was cut by 4 bases and J by 4 bases, with 2 bases left in between. This CDR3 is 11 amino acids long. The CDR3 is CASSTGNTIYF. Here the CDR3 DNA reads TGTGCCAGTAGTACCGGAAACACCATATATTTT.

This sequence joins TRBV5-6 and TRBJ2-5, with 8 positions matching TRBD2. Trimming took 2 bases from V and 2 from J; bases not matched to a gene: 8. Germline lookup yields CDR1 SGHDT and CDR2 YYEEEE. This CDR3 contains 16 residues. The CDR3 region is CASSFVAGGHQETQYF. DNA of the CDR3: TGTGCCAGCAGCTTTGTCGCGGGGGGACATCAAGAGACCCAGTACTTC.